One and the same sample provided the 31 T cell receptor beta chains below, sequenced in a study of OX40 agonist ivuxolimab in advanced cancers. Profiling relied on immunoSEQ multiplex PCR, and the TCRdb table lists in-frame clones only, not all of them. Of 55,000 to 80,000 clones listed, 87% are singletons. The input for sequencing was CD4+ or CD8+ T cells sorted from blood, taken in a trial of the OX40 agonist ivuxolimab. The receptors stem from an adult with an advanced solid tumor such as melanoma, head and neck, liver or kidney cancer.

The V gene is TRBV9, the J gene TRBJ2-7, with D possibly being TRBD2 (6 bases). Germline loops: CDR1 SGDLS, CDR2 YYNGEE. The germline V and J ends were trimmed by 3 bases and 3 bases, with 16 bases remaining between them. There are 15 residues in the CDR3. CDR3 protein: CASSASRDPIYEQYF. For the CDR3, the DNA is TGTGCCAGCAGCGCTTCGCGGGACCCCATCTACGAGCAGTACTTC.

V usage is TRBV7-9 and J usage is TRBJ2-1; no reliable D call. Germline V gene sequence: CDR1 SEHNR, CDR2 FQNEAQ (reference sequence). The CDR3 extends over 14 amino acids. V was cut by 3 bases and J by 0 bases, with 6 bases left in between. The CDR3 region is CASSLPGSYNEQFF. In DNA, the CDR3 is TGTGCCAGCAGCTTGCCGGGCTCCTACAATGAGCAGTTCTTC.

This chain links TRBV6-1 with TRBJ1-5; TRBD1 agrees at 8 bases. V shed 7 bases, J shed 6 bases, and the junction held 8 bases outside the gene matches. The CDR3 runs 14 residues. Germline V gene lookup returns CDR1 MNHNS and CDR2 SASEGT. CDR3 loop: CASTAGGWVQPQHF. The CDR3 nucleotides are TGTGCCAGCACCGCAGGGGGCTGGGTTCAGCCCCAGCATTTT.

This rearrangement joins TRBV6-5 to TRBJ1-2; tentative D call: TRBD1 (6 bases). The germline CDR1 and CDR2 sequences are MNHEY and SVGAGI. This CDR3 is 12 amino acids long. V was trimmed by 6 bases and J by 6 bases, leaving 11 bases between them. The CDR3 loop reads CASSQRTDGYTF. The CDR3 coding sequence is TGTGCCAGCAGCCAGAGGACAGATGGCTACACCTTC.

The genes are TRBV21-1 and TRBJ1-6. TRBV21-1 is shown as a pseudogene. The CDR3 spans 17 residues. This chain's CDR3 is CASSPRDVRRDNSPLHF. The CDR3, as DNA: TGTGCCAGCAGCCCCCGGGACGTGCGGAGGGATAATTCACCCCTCCACTTT.

V gene TRBV6-1 combines with J gene TRBJ1-4; maybe TRBD1 (5 bases). Trimming stripped 10 bases from V and 7 bases from J, with 16 bases between. The CDR3 has 13 residues. Germline CDR1 reads MNHNS; CDR2 reads SASEGT. CDR3 protein: CATTGQGIEKLFF. In DNA form, the CDR3 reads TGTGCCACCACGGGCCAGGGAATTGAAAAACTGTTTTTT.

The V call is TRBV11-3, the J call TRBJ2-2; tentatively, D is TRBD2 (5 bases). CDR1 is SGHNT and CDR2 is YENEEA in the germline V gene. There are 14 residues in the CDR3. V was pared by 2 bases and J by 4 bases, with 8 bases between. DNA of the CDR3: TGTGCCAGCAGCTTATCTCGGGGCACCGGGGAGCTGTTTTTT. This codes for CASSLSRGTGELFF.

The chain couples TRBV25-1 to TRBJ2-5; 9 bases match TRBD2. CDR1 is MGHDK and CDR2 is SYGVNS in the germline V gene. V lost 6 bases and J lost 1; bases outside the gene matches: 3. CDR3 length equals 14 residues. DNA for the CDR3: TGTGCCAGCAGCCGTAGCGGGAGCCAAGAGACCCAGTACTTC. Translated, it gives CASSRSGSQETQYF.

The chain employs TRBV7-6 and TRBJ2-3, with TRBD2 matching over 12 bases. Germline V gene lookup returns CDR1 SGHVS and CDR2 FNYEAQ. The CDR3 has 16 amino acids. The junction had 4 bases not matched to a gene; V was cut back by 4 bases and J by 2 bases. The CDR3 here is CASSSGLAGITDTQYF. The DNA of the CDR3 is TGTGCCAGCAGCTCCGGACTAGCGGGGATCACAGATACGCAGTATTTT.

The V gene is TRBV5-1, the J gene TRBJ2-5; no clear D. The CDR3 sequence is 13 residues long. V was trimmed by 0 bases and J by 5 bases, leaving 8 bases between them. From germline, CDR1 is SGHRS and CDR2 YFSETQ. CDR3 protein: CASSLGGTETQYF. CDR3 nucleotides: TGCGCCAGCAGCTTGGGCGGAACGGAGACCCAGTACTTC.

A word on this clone: It is unclear where the CDR3 begins or ends on the DNA, so no DNA is shown, and the CDR3 is as TCRdb lists it. This rearrangement joins TRBV11-2 to TRBJ2-2; the table's D call, TRBD1, was not checked against the DNA. The CDR3 extends over 16 residues, inclusive of both ends. CDR1 and CDR2 from the germline V gene are SGHAT and FQNNGV. CDR3 in amino acids: CASKLLRGRRAGELFF.

V usage is TRBV6-1 and J usage is TRBJ2-7; the D gene could be TRBD1 or TRBD2 (5 bases each). V was cut by 2 bases and J by 9 bases, with 20 bases left in between. The CDR3 runs 15 residues. Germline V gene data show CDR1 as MNHNS and CDR2 as SASEGT. The CDR3 reads CASSERVAGGGVQYF. In DNA, the CDR3 is TGTGCCAGCAGTGAACGGGTCGCCGGTGGGGGAGTGCAGTACTTC.

The chain carries TRBV30 and TRBJ1-1; a possible D gene is TRBD1 (6 bases). The CDR3 loop spans 14 amino acids. Per the germline V gene, CDR1 is GTSNPN and CDR2 is SVGIG (reference sequence). V lost 3 bases and J 4 bases, leaving 15 bases between the germline ends. The CDR3 region has the DNA TGTGCCTGGAGGGCGCCCGGGGGCAGCACTGAAGCTTTCTTT. Its translation is CAWRAPGGSTEAFF.

This chain links TRBV30 with TRBJ2-6; no clear D gene. The V and J ends lost 1 base and 0 bases respectively, with 7 bases between them. This CDR3 spans 15 amino acids. Germline V gene sequence: CDR1 GTSNPN, CDR2 SVGIG (reference sequence). The CDR3 loop reads CAWSGQSSGANVLTF. DNA of the CDR3: TGTGCCTGGAGTGGACAAAGCTCTGGGGCCAACGTCCTGACTTTC. Complete variable domain (other parts from reference TRBV30 and TRBJ2-6): SQTIHQWPATLVQPVGSPLSLECTVEGTSNPNLYWYRQAAGRGLQLLFYSVGIGQISSEVPQNLSASRPQDRQFILSSKKLLLSDSGFYLCAWSGQSSGANVLTFGAGSRLTVL.

The chain is built from TRBV7-6 and TRBJ1-2, with 10 bases fitting TRBD1. The CDR3 spans 16 residues. V shed 5 bases, J shed 3 bases, and the junction held 9 bases outside the gene matches. CDR1 is SGHVS and CDR2 is FNYEAQ in the germline V gene. The CDR3 reads CASSAGTGDRYYGYTF. The CDR3 DNA reads TGTGCCAGCAGCGCCGGGACAGGGGACCGTTACTATGGCTACACCTTC.

The chain couples TRBV28 to TRBJ2-2, with D tentatively TRBD1 (6 bases). The CDR3 consists of 14 residues. CDR1 and CDR2 from the germline V gene are MDHEN and SYDVKM. The V end was cut by 6 bases, the J end by 1 base, with 9 bases between. DNA of the CDR3: TGTGCCAGCAGAACGGGACAGAACACCGGGGAGCTGTTTTTT. It is translated as CASRTGQNTGELFF.

This sequence joins TRBV7-9 and TRBJ2-7; possible D gene TRBD2, 5 bases. The CDR3 is made up of 11 amino acids. The V and J ends lost 5 bases and 7 bases respectively, with 9 bases between them. Germline loops: CDR1 SEHNR, CDR2 FQNEAQ (reference sequence). The CDR3 loop reads CASSNSGEQYF. As DNA, the CDR3 is TGTGCCAGCAGCAACTCGGGGGAGCAGTACTTC.

The chain recombines TRBV9 with TRBJ2-1; D uncertain. In germline, CDR1 is SGDLS, CDR2 YYNGEE. The CDR3 has 16 amino acids. V was trimmed by 3 bases and J by 0 bases, leaving 13 bases between them. CDR3 coding DNA: TGTGCCAGCAGCGCCTCTGACGGTAGCTCCTACAATGAGCAGTTCTTC. Protein sequence: CASSASDGSSYNEQFF. Using reference TRBV9 and TRBJ2-1 for the parts outside the CDR3, the full variable domain is DSGVTQTPKHLITATGQRVTLRCSPRSGDLSVYWYQQSLDQGLQFLIQYYNGEERAKGNILERFSAQQFPDLHSELNLSSLELGDSALYFCASSASDGSSYNEQFFGPGTRLTVL.

J is TRBJ2-2 and V is TRBV7-9, with D unclear. CDR1 is SEHNR and CDR2 is FQNEAQ in the germline V gene (reference sequence). The CDR3 loop spans 12 amino acids. Trimming took off 6 bases at V and 7 bases at J, with 9 bases between the two ends. In DNA form, the CDR3 reads TGTGCCAGCAGAAAAACGGTCGGGGAGCTGTTTTTT. Its protein product is CASRKTVGELFF.

V and J are TRBV10-3 and TRBJ2-5; TRBD2 agrees at 7 bases. CDR3 length equals 12 residues. V was clipped by 3 bases and J by 9 bases; unmatched bases: 4. CDR1 and CDR2 (germline): ENHRY, SYGVKD. The CDR3 sequence: CAISDSGRAQYF. The DNA of the CDR3 is TGTGCCATCAGTGATAGCGGGCGGGCCCAGTACTTC.

Notes on this clone: A read error may account for a junction end that differs from germline. The chain carries TRBV7-6 and TRBJ2-6, with 8 bases that match TRBD1. CDR3 length: 15 amino acids. Germline V lookup: CDR1 SGHVS, CDR2 FNYEAQ. In DNA, the CDR3 is TGTGCCAGCAGCTCAGGGGGCCGCGGGGCCAACGTCCCGACTTTC. Translated: CASSSGGRGANVPTF.

The rearrangement links TRBV5-5 to TRBJ2-7; D is perhaps TRBD1 or TRBD2 (5 bases each). V lost 1 base, J lost 1 base, and 18 bases lay in between. Germline V gene lookup returns CDR1 SGHKS and CDR2 YYEKEE (reference sequence). The CDR3 is made up of 17 amino acids. The chain's CDR3 is CASSLRGDVRSSYEQYF. The DNA of the CDR3 is TGTGCCAGCAGCTTGAGAGGGGACGTTAGGAGTTCCTACGAGCAGTACTTC.

The chain carries TRBV5-1 and TRBJ1-2, with 8 bases fitting TRBD1. The CDR3 has 14 residues. Unmatched junction bases numbered 3, after V lost 0 bases and J lost 5 bases. Per germline, CDR1 SGHRS and CDR2 YFSETQ. CDR3 protein: CASSLGDRSYGYTF. CDR3 in DNA: TGCGCCAGCAGCTTGGGGGACAGGTCGTATGGCTACACCTTC.

The CDR3 sequence is CASRPRISGSQETQYF. The CDR3 DNA sequence: TGTGCCAGCAGACCTCGAATTAGCGGGTCCCAAGAGACCCAGTACTTC. The J gene is TRBJ2-5, the V gene TRBV5-8; 7 nucleotides agree with TRBD2. This CDR3 spans 16 amino acids. V lost 5 bases, J lost 1 base, and 11 bases stayed unmatched. Germline CDR1 reads SGHTS; CDR2 reads YDEGEE.

The chain uses TRBV2 and TRBJ2-2, with unresolved D. V lost 4 bases, J lost 0 bases, and 3 bases lay in between. Germline CDR1 SNHLY, CDR2 FYNNEI. This CDR3 region has 13 residues. Written as DNA, the CDR3 is TGTGCCAGCAGTGTCTCGAACACCGGGGAGCTGTTTTTT. Amino acids: CASSVSNTGELFF.

CDR3: CASSQATGSFTDTQYF. DNA for the CDR3: TGTGCCAGCAGCCAAGCGACAGGGTCTTTCACAGATACGCAGTATTTT. V gene TRBV4-2 combines with J gene TRBJ2-3; TRBD1 matches 7 bases. CDR3 length equals 16 residues. The V gene's germline CDR1 is LGHNA and CDR2 YNFKEQ. The ends lost 1 base at V and 2 bases at J; junction bases unmatched: 6.

The rearrangement links TRBV6-1 to TRBJ1-2; no firm D call. The germline V and J ends were trimmed by 2 bases and 4 bases, with 5 bases remaining between them. The CDR3 runs 12 residues. The germline V gene encodes CDR1 MNHNS and CDR2 SASEGT. For the CDR3, the DNA is TGTGCCAGCAGTGAATATGGCTATGGCTACACCTTC. Its protein product is CASSEYGYGYTF.

V and J are TRBV2 and TRBJ1-2, with D maybe TRBD1 (6 bases). The CDR3 runs to 13 residues. Germline CDR1 and CDR2: SNHLY and FYNNEI. V was trimmed by 4 bases and J by 2 bases, leaving 8 bases between them. CDR3 sequence reads: CASSGTENYGYTF. For the CDR3, the DNA is TGTGCCAGCAGTGGGACAGAGAACTATGGCTACACCTTC.

The rearrangement joins TRBV19 to TRBJ2-3, with TRBD2 matching over 9 bases. Germline V lookup: CDR1 LNHDA, CDR2 SQIVND (reference sequence). This CDR3 has 15 amino acids. Trimming removed 2 bases from V and 2 bases from J; junction bases left unmatched: 2. CDR3 in amino acids: CASSILAGLTDTQYF. The CDR3 coding sequence is TGTGCCAGTAGTATACTAGCGGGGCTCACAGATACGCAGTATTTT.

The rearrangement joins TRBV27 to TRBJ1-6, with D tentatively TRBD1 (5 bases). CDR3 length: 14 residues. Germline values: CDR1 MNHEY, CDR2 SMNVEV (reference sequence). The V end was cut by 1 base, the J end by 10 bases, with 11 bases between. The CDR3 coding sequence is TGTGCCAGCAGTTTATTCGGGGGACTCTCACCCCTCCACTTT. Encoded protein: CASSLFGGLSPLHF.

This chain links TRBV13 with TRBJ1-1; D remains unclear. Germline CDR1 reads PRHDT; CDR2 reads FYEKMQ (reference sequence). The CDR3 has 11 residues. With 6 bases removed from V and 11 bases from J, the gap between germline ends came to 13 bases. The CDR3 DNA follows: TGTGCCAGCAGACTTCTCCCCGAGGCTTTCTTT. The encoded protein is CASRLLPEAFF.